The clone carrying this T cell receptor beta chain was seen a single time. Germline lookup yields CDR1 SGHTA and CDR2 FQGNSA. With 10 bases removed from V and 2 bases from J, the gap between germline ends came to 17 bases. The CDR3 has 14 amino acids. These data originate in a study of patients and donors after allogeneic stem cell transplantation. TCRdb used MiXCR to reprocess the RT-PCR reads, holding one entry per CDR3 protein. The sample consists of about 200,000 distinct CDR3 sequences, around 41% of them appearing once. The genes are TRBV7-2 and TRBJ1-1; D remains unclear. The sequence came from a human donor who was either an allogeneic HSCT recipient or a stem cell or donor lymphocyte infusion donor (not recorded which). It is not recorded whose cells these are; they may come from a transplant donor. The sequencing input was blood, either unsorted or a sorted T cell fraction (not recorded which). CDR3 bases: TGTGCCATGCGGGTCATTGCGGGAAACACTGAAGCTTTCTTT. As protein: CAMRVIAGNTEAFF.